The clone carrying this TCR beta chain was seen a few times. Its antigen is unidentified. The source of the sample is a study of CD8+ T cells in alopecia areata. Study at large: Using the percentage of affected scalp area, treated patients' severity was scored. Study outcomes and limitations: A great number of expanded lesional clones endured in scalp and blood during tofacitinib. Within the top 100, expanded CD8+ clones significantly decreased with tofacitinib, as did scalp clonality. How baseline CD8+ expansion relates to response remains uncertain (there was one nonresponder).

RNA, once extracted, was reverse transcribed into cDNA for use as the sequencing template. The repertoire was sequenced with immunoSEQ multiplex PCR; TCRdb's copy has only in-frame clones and lacks some. This table has more than 100,000 clones, about half appearing once. V lost 4 bases and J lost 15, with 10 bases in between. Germline V gives CDR1 SQVTM, CDR2 ANQGSEA. CDR3 length: 9 residues. Treatment reported: oral pan-JAK inhibitor, 5-10 mg twice daily. The clonotype comes from a human donor with alopecia areata. V is TRBV29-1 and J is TRBJ2-1; no reliable D call. The sequencing used CD4+ T cells sorted from blood, collected at week 4, from a patient treated with tofacitinib. CDR3 sequence: CSVGPLGFF. CDR3 DNA sequence: TGCAGCGTTGGGCCTTTGGGGTTCTTC.